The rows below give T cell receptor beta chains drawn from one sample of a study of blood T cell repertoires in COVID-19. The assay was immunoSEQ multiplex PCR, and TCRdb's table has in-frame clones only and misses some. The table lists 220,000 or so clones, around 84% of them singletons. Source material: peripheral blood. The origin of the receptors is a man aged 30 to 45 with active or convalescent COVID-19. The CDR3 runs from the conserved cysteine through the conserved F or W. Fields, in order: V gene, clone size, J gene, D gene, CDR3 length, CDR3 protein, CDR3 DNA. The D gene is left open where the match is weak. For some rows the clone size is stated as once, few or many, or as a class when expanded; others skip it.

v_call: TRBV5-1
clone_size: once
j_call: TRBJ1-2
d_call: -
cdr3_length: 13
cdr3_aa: CASSRATEGGYTF
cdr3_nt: TGCGCCAGCAGCCGCGCGACTGAGGGTGGCTACACCTTC

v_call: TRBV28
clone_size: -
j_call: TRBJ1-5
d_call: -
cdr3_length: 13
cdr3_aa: CASSSGLSKPQHF
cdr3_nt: TGTGCCAGCAGTTCCGGACTTTCAAAGCCCCAGCATTTT

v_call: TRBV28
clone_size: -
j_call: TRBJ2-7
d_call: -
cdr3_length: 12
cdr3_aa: CASSLSKYEQYF
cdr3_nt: TGTGCCAGCAGTTTATCTAAATACGAGCAGTACTTC

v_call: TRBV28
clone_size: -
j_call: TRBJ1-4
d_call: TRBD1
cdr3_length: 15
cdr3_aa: CASGGQGATNEKLFF
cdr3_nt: TGTGCCAGCGGGGGACAGGGGGCGACTAATGAAAAACTGTTTTTT

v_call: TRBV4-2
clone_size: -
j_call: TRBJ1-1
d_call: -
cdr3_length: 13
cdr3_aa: CASAAVVNTEAFF
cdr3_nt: TGTGCCAGCGCGGCCGTAGTGAACACTGAAGCTTTCTTT

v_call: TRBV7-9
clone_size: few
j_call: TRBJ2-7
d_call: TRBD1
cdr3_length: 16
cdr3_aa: CASSSPDRLGSYEQYF
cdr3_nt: TGTGCCAGCAGCTCCCCGGACAGGTTGGGTTCCTACGAGCAGTACTTC

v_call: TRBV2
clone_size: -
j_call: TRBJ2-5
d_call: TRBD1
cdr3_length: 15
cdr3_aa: CASSRNRGQGETQYF
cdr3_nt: TGTGCCAGCAGTCGTAACAGGGGGCAGGGAGAGACCCAGTACTTC

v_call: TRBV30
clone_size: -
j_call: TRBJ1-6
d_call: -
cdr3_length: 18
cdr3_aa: CAWSVEPGHSSYNSPLHF
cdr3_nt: TGTGCCTGGAGTGTTGAGCCGGGACACAGCTCCTATAATTCACCCCTCCACTTT

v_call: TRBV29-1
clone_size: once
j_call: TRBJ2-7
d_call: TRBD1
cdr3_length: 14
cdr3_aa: CSTPCRDRAYEQYF
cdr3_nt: TGCAGCACCCCCTGCCGGGACAGGGCCTACGAGCAGTACTTC

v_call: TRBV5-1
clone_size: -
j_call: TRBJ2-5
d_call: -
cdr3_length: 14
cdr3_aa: CASSLAGGFGTQYF
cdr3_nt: TGCGCCAGCAGCTTGGCCGGAGGTTTTGGGACCCAGTACTTC

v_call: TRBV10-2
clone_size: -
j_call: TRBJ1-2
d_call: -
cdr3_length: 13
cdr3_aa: CASSEVGSRRGAF
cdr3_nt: TGCGCCAGCAGTGAGGTTGGCAGTCGCAGGGGTGCCTTC

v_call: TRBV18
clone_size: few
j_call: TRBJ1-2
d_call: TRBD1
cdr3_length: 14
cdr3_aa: CASSPDRGDYGYTF
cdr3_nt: TGTGCCAGCTCACCGGACAGGGGAGACTATGGCTACACCTTC

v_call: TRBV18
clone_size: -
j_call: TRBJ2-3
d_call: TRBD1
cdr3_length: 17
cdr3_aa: CASSAGQGTGGTDTQYF
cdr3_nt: TGTGCCAGCTCAGCCGGACAGGGAACGGGGGGCACAGATACGCAGTATTTT

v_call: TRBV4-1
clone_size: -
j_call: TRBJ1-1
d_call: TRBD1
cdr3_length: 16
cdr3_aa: CASSPGRGIKNTEAFF
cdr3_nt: TGCGCCAGCAGCCCCGGCAGGGGGATCAAGAACACTGAAGCTTTCTTT

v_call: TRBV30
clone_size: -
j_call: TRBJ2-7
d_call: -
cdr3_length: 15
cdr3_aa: CAWNGNGGMGYEQYF
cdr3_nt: TGTGCCTGGAACGGTAACGGGGGTATGGGGTACGAGCAGTACTTC

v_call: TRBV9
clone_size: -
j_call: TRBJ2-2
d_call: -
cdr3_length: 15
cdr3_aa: CASSAHRANTGELFF
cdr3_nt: TGTGCCAGCAGCGCCCACAGGGCGAACACCGGGGAGCTGTTTTTT

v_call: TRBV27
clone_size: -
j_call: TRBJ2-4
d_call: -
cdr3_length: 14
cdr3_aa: CASSSRVPDHIQYF
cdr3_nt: TGTGCCAGCAGTTCCAGGGTGCCCGATCACATTCAGTACTTC

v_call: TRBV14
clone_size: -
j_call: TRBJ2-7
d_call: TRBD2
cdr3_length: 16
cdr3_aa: CASSQGLAGGLVEQYF
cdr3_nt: TGTGCCAGCAGCCAGGGATTAGCGGGGGGTCTGGTCGAGCAGTACTTC

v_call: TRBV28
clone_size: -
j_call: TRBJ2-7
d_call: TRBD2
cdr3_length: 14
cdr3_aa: CASSSGTSTDEQYF
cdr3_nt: TGTGCCAGCAGTTCCGGGACTAGTACCGACGAGCAGTACTTC

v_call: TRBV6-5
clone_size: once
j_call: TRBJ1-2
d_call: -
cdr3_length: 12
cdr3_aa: CASGDRHYGYTF
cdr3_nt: TGTGCCAGCGGAGACAGGCATTATGGCTACACCTTC

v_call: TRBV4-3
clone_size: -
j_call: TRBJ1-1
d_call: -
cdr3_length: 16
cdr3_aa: CASSRSPGQSNTEAFF
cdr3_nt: TGCGCCAGCAGCCGAAGTCCCGGACAGTCGAACACTGAAGCTTTCTTT

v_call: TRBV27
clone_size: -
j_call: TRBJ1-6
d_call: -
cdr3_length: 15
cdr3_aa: CASSSTSNRDSPLHF
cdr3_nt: TGTGCCAGCAGTTCGACCTCAAACAGGGATTCACCCCTCCACTTT

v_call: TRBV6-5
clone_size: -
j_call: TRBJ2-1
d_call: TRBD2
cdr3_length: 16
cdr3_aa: CASSYSGTSGLNEQFF
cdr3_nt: TGTGCCAGCAGTTACTCCGGGACTAGCGGGCTCAATGAGCAGTTCTTC

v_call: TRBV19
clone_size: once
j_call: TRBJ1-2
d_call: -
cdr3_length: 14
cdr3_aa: CASSHLGAGYGYTF
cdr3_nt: TGTGCCAGTAGCCATCTAGGTGCTGGCTATGGCTACACCTTC

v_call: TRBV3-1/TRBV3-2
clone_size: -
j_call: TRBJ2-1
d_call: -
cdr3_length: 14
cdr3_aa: CASSQDRGRSEQFF
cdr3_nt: TGTGCCAGCAGCCAAGATAGGGGTAGGAGTGAGCAGTTCTTC

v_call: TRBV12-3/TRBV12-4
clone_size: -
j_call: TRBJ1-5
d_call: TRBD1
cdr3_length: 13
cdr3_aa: CASSSDRDQPQHF
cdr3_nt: TGTGCCAGCAGCTCGGACAGGGATCAGCCCCAGCATTTT

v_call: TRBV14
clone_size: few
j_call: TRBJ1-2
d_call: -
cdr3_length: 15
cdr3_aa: CASSPTGVGAYGYTF
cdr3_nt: TGTGCCAGCAGCCCAACTGGGGTGGGGGCCTATGGCTACACCTTC

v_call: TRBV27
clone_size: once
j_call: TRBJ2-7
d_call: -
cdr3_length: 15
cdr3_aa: CASSGGGGAPYEQYF
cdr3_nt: TGTGCCAGCAGCGGTGGGGGAGGAGCTCCATACGAGCAGTACTTC

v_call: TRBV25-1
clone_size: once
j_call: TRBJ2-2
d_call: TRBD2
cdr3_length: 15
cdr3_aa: CASSAGLAETGELFF
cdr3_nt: TGTGCCAGCAGTGCGGGACTAGCGGAGACCGGGGAGCTGTTTTTT

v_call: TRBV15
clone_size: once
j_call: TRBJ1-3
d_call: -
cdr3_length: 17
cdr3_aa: CATSRGGGRASGNTIYF
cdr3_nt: TGTGCCACCAGCAGAGGCGGGGGCAGGGCCTCTGGAAACACCATATATTTT

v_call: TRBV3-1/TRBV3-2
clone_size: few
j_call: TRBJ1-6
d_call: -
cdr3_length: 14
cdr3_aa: CASSQGFINSPLHF
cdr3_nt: TGTGCCAGCAGCCAGGGCTTTATTAATTCACCCCTCCACTTT

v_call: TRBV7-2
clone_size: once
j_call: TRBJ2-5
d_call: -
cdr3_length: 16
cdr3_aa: CASSPQGKGDQETQYF
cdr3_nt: TGTGCCAGCAGCCCTCAGGGAAAGGGTGATCAAGAGACCCAGTACTTC

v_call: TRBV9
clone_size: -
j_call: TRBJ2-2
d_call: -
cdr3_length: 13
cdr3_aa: CASTKPGTGELFF
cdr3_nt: TGTGCCAGCACCAAGCCAGGGACCGGGGAGCTGTTTTTT

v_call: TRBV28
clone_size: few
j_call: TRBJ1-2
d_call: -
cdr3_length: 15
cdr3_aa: CASSLWAVGDYGYTF
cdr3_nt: TGTGCCAGCAGTTTATGGGCCGTAGGGGACTATGGCTACACCTTC

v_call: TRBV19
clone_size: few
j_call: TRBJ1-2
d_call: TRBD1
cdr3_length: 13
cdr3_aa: CASREGGSYGYTF
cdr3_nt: TGTGCCAGTAGGGAAGGGGGCAGCTATGGCTACACCTTC

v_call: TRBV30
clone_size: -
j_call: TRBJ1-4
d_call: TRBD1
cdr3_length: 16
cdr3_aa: CAWSPPGGGPNEKLFF
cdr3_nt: TGTGCCTGGAGTCCTCCAGGGGGCGGTCCCAATGAAAAACTGTTTTTT

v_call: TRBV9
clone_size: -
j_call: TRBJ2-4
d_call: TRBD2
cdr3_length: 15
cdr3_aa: CASSIRGGPGNIQYF
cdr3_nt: TGTGCCAGCAGCATACGCGGGGGGCCGGGAAACATTCAGTACTTC

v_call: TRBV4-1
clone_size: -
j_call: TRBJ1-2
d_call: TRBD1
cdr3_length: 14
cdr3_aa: CASTPTGTGYGYTF
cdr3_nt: TGCGCCAGCACCCCTACCGGGACAGGTTATGGCTACACCTTC

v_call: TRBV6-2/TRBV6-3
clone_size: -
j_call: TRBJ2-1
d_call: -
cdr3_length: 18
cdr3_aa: CASSYSPFHGFSYNEQFF
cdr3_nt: TGTGCCAGCAGTTATTCCCCGTTCCACGGGTTTAGCTACAATGAGCAGTTCTTC

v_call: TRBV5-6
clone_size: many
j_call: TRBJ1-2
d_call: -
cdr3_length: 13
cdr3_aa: CASSFLVGGGYTF
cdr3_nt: TGTGCCAGCAGCTTCCTGGTGGGCGGGGGCTACACCTTC

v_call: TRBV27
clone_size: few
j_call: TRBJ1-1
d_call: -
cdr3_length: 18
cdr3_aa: CASSPAGESTLFNTEAFF
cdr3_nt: TGTGCCAGCAGTCCCGCAGGGGAGAGCACGCTTTTCAACACTGAAGCTTTCTTT

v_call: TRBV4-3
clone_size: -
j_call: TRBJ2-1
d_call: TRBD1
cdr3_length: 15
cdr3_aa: CASSQTGQSYNEQFF
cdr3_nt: TGCGCCAGCAGTCAGACGGGACAGAGCTACAATGAGCAGTTCTTC

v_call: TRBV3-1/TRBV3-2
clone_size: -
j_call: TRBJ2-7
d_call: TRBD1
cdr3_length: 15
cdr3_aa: CASSPGQGILYEQYF
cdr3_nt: TGTGCCAGCTCACCGGGACAGGGCATTCTCTACGAGCAGTACTTC

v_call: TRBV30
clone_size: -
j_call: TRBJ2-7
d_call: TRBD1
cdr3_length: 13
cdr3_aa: CAWSGDRALEQYF
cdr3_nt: TGTGCCTGGAGTGGGGACAGAGCCCTCGAGCAGTACTTC

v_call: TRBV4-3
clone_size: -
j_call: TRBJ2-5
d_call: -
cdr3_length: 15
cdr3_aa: CASSQAGEVKETQYF
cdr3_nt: TGCGCCAGCAGCCAAGCGGGAGAGGTGAAGGAGACCCAGTACTTC

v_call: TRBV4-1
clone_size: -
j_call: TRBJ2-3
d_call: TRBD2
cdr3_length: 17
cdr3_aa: CASSQEFERGPTDTQYF
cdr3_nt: TGCGCCAGCAGCCAAGAATTCGAGCGGGGGCCTACAGATACGCAGTATTTT

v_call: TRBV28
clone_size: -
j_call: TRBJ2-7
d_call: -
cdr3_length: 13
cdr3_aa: CASSPALLAEQYF
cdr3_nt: TGTGCCAGCAGCCCTGCCCTTTTGGCTGAGCAGTACTTC

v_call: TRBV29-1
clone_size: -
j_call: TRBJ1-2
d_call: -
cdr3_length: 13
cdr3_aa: CSVYDYTSYGYTF
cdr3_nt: TGCAGCGTCTATGACTACACTTCCTATGGCTACACCTTC

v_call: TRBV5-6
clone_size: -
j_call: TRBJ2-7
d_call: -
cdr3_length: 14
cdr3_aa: CASSLVNRQYEQYF
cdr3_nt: TGTGCCAGCAGCTTGGTTAACAGGCAGTACGAGCAGTACTTC

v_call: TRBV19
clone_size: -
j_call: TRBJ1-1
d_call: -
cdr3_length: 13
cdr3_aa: CASSTAQGRAAFF
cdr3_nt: TGTGCCAGTAGCACAGCCCAGGGTCGGGCGGCTTTCTTT

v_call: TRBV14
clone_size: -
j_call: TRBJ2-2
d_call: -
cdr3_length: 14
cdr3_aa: CASSQARVTGELFF
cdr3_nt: TGTGCCAGCAGCCAAGCGAGGGTTACCGGGGAGCTGTTTTTT

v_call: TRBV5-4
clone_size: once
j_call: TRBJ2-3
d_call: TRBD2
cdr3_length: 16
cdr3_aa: CASSLAGGLRTDTQYF
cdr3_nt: TGTGCCAGCAGCTTAGCGGGGGGGCTTCGCACAGATACGCAGTATTTT

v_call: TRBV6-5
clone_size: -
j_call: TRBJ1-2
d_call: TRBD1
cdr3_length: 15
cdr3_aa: CASSRGDRANYGYTF
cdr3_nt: TGTGCCAGCAGTCGAGGGGACAGGGCCAACTATGGCTACACCTTC

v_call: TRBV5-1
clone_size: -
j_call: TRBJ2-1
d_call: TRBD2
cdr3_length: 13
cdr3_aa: CASSGGRVNEQFF
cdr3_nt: TGCGCCAGCAGCGGCGGGAGAGTTAATGAGCAGTTCTTC

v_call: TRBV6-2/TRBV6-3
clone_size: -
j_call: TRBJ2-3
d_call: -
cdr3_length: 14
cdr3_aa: CASSYGGGSDTQYF
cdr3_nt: TGTGCCAGCAGTTACGGAGGGGGCTCAGATACGCAGTATTTT

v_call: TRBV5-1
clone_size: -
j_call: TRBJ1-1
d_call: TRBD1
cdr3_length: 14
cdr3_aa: CASSLERGRYEAFF
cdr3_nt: TGCGCCAGCAGCTTGGAGAGGGGGCGATACGAAGCTTTCTTT

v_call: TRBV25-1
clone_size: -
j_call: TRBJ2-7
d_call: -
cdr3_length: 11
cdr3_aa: CASSAYYEQYF
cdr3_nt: TGTGCCAGCAGTGCCTACTACGAGCAGTACTTC